The sequence of this T cell receptor beta chain was determined in a study of yellow fever vaccine responses in identical twins (dated by TCRdb to the late 2010s). Looking at the study overall: Focusing on identical twins, the study followed the T cell clones that responded to the vaccine, and did so with precision. Beyond this particular receptor, the publication reports: The T cell response to vaccination in identical twins was reported by the authors to appear partly convergent and partly personalized.

Receptors were amplified or captured by RT-PCR. Instrument used: Illumina HiSeq 2500. Using fastp trimming at Q25 and MiXCR clonotype assembly, TCRdb reanalyzed the public sequencing data and kept in-frame beta chains. CDR3 protein sequences are deduplicated, and each keeps its most common genes and DNA. Here the sample has roughly 4,200 distinct CDR3 sequences; approximately 85% occur a single time. The ten largest clonotypes hold 2.9% of the sample. About this clonotype: Its target antigen remains unknown. Base qualities were left out, and no much larger clone turns up one base away.

Relative to germline, V is missing 6 bases and J is missing 5 bases, with 11 bases of the junction outside any gene match. The cysteine opens and the phenylalanine closes a CDR3 of 17 amino acids. Just the 51-base CDR3 DNA is kept, in frame starting at base 1. The rearranged chain carries TRBV12-3 or TRBV12-4 and TRBJ2-1; the central 12 bases match TRBD2. The input for sequencing was T cells from blood (PBMCs), unsorted or a sorted subset (not recorded which), taken before or after yellow fever vaccination (not recorded which). The clonotype comes from a woman aged 18-35 years who received the yellow fever vaccine. Donor details come from another sample of the same person, matched by shared clones. The CDR3 protein: CASRPTRLAGVDNEQFF. Here is the DNA: TGTGCCAGCAGACCGACAAGACTAGCGGGAGTAGACAATGAGCAGTTCTTC.